This is a list of T cell receptor beta chains from one sample in a study of HIV-infected children after antiretroviral therapy interruption. TCRdb passed the 3' RACE reads through MiXCR, listing each CDR3 protein once. The sample holds more than 85,000 distinct CDR3 sequences, approximately 6.9% seen once. The sequences come from CD45RA+ CD4+ T cells from PBMCs, pooled from several time points, collected from a donor given antiretroviral therapy, either interrupted or continuous. Source of these receptors: a pool of human donors with HIV. Both conserved end residues are part of each CDR3. Fields, in order: D gene, J gene, V gene, CDR3 protein. D genes are given only for firm matches.

>.|TRBJ1-2|TRBV12-3/TRBV12-4
CASSLEGGHGYTF
>.|TRBJ2-1|TRBV25-1
CASSVSSTVANNEQFF
>.|TRBJ1-1|TRBV12-3/TRBV12-4
CASSPPYTEAFF
>TRBD1|TRBJ2-7|TRBV19
CASSMPPQGVLGISYEQYF
>.|TRBJ2-1|TRBV3-1
CASSLQGVGEQFF
>TRBD1|TRBJ1-1|TRBV12-3/TRBV12-4
CASRGTGGTEAFF
>.|TRBJ2-7|TRBV24-1
CATSRGYEQYF
>TRBD2|TRBJ2-2|TRBV25-1
CATLGGEHGHSPSNTGELFF
>TRBD1|TRBJ2-7|TRBV12-3/TRBV12-4
CASSLLAGTGGEHEQYF
>.|TRBJ2-4|TRBV20-1
CSARDSSGAVDIQYF
>.|TRBJ1-6|TRBV3-1
CASSQDNNSPLHF
>.|TRBJ1-1|TRBV12-3/TRBV12-4
CASSLYGVTEAFF
>TRBD1|TRBJ2-7|TRBV6-5
CASSYLVGTGTYEQYF
>.|TRBJ2-5|TRBV30
CAWSVMGSLETQYF
>TRBD1|TRBJ2-4|TRBV7-3
CASSPTRLSGTEKNIQYF
>.|TRBJ1-6|TRBV6-6
CASSYPAGSTYNSPLHF
>TRBD1|TRBJ2-3|TRBV19
CASRFGTGVTDTQYF
>.|TRBJ2-1|TRBV11-2
CASSSESDRQFF
>TRBD1|TRBJ1-1|TRBV20-1
CSALSGPWDSEAFF
>.|TRBJ1-3|TRBV12-3/TRBV12-4
CASSPDRAPSGNTIYF
>.|TRBJ2-2|TRBV24-1
CATSEPTRNTGELFF
>.|TRBJ1-3|TRBV29-1
CSVAPLSGNTIYF
>.|TRBJ2-5|TRBV18
CASSPPTETQYF
>.|TRBJ2-1|TRBV9
CASSPTLWTPYNEHFF
>TRBD2|TRBJ2-5|TRBV7-8
CASSSGLAGVPQETQYF
>TRBD2|TRBJ2-1|TRBV7-6
CASCMTLRLAGIDEQFF
>.|TRBJ2-3|TRBV18
CASSPPGETTQYF
>.|TRBJ2-3|TRBV5-6
CASSLSQSTDTQYF
>.|TRBJ2-1|TRBV24-1
CATGTGLDNEQFF
>.|TRBJ1-2|TRBV12-3/TRBV12-4
CASSLRGFWLNYGYTF
>.|TRBJ1-2|TRBV12-3/TRBV12-4
CASSLALQGVSGYTF
>TRBD2|TRBJ2-7|TRBV30
CAWNRDYNYEQYF
>.|TRBJ2-1|TRBV20-1
CSARDLRTDYNEQFF
>TRBD1|TRBJ1-1|TRBV29-1
CSVEDGTVKAFF
>.|TRBJ2-7|TRBV12-3/TRBV12-4
CASSPPTTEQYF
>TRBD2|TRBJ2-3|TRBV20-1
CSAAGQGTRDDTQYF
>.|TRBJ1-5|TRBV19
CASSLRGLGQPQHF
>.|TRBJ2-7|TRBV18
CASSPPGSYEQYF
>TRBD1|TRBJ2-3|TRBV18
CASSPWQGASDTQYF
>.|TRBJ1-1|TRBV9
CASSVAQMNTEAFF